The 18 T cell receptor beta chains in this list originate from one sample, sequenced in a study of cytomegalovirus exposure and HLA in healthy donors. PCR was performed using 60 Vbeta and 13 Jbeta primers. Clones were sequenced by immunoSEQ multiplex PCR, and TCRdb holds only the in-frame ones, with some missing. This sample has approximately 100,000 clones, with roughly 76% found just once. Sequenced input: PBMCs. These receptors were obtained from a man in his forties in good health and CMV-seronegative.

The rearrangement uses TRBV6-6 and TRBJ2-7; 13 nucleotides agree with TRBD2. The CDR3 sequence is 13 residues long. CDR1 and CDR2 from the germline V gene are MNHNY and SVGAGI (reference sequence). V was pared by 4 bases and J by 7 bases, with 1 base of the junction left unmatched. This chain's CDR3 is CASSSTSGGEQYV. CDR3 nucleotide sequence: TGTGCCAGCAGTTCGACTAGCGGGGGGGAGCAGTACGTC.

This clone came up once. The V call is TRBV19, the J call TRBJ1-2, with 8 bases identical to TRBD1. V lost 5 bases to trimming and J lost 4 bases; unmatched junction nucleotides: 9. This CDR3 has 15 residues. Germline values: CDR1 LNHDA, CDR2 SQIVND (reference sequence). The CDR3 region is CASSPQTGVSYGYTF. The CDR3 DNA is TGTGCCAGTAGTCCTCAGACAGGGGTGTCCTATGGCTACACCTTC.

This clone has a single count. This chain joins TRBV2 and TRBJ2-5; 8 bases map to TRBD1. This CDR3 spans 15 amino acids. Germline V gives CDR1 SNHLY, CDR2 FYNNEI. Unmatched junction bases numbered 7, after V lost 6 bases and J lost 1 base. The CDR3 DNA follows: TGTGCCAGCAGGACCCACCAGGGGGCCCAAGAGACCCAGTACTTC. Amino acid sequence: CASRTHQGAQETQYF.

V is TRBV6-1 and J is TRBJ1-6; D perhaps matches TRBD1 (6 bases). Germline CDR1 and CDR2: MNHNS and SASEGT. This CDR3 contains 13 residues. Trimming left V 8 bases short and J 10 bases short, with 15 bases between. CDR3 amino acids: CASGSGGQSPLHF. CDR3 bases: TGTGCCAGCGGATCCGGGGGGCAATCACCCCTCCACTTT.

Only one count was recorded for this clone. The chain recombines TRBV29-1 with TRBJ1-2; possible D gene TRBD1, 6 bases. Trimming left V 2 bases short and J 7 bases short, with 11 bases between. The CDR3 spans 12 residues. The germline V gene has CDR1 SQVTM and CDR2 ANQGSEA. In DNA, the CDR3 is TGCAGCGTTGAATTCCAGGGGTCTGGCTACACCTTC. Protein: CSVEFQGSGYTF.

The chain combines TRBV5-1 with TRBJ2-7; the match to TRBD2 covers 14 bases. Germline V gene sequence: CDR1 SGHRS, CDR2 YFSETQ. The CDR3 loop spans 14 amino acids. J was trimmed by 9 bases and V by 3 bases; bases with no gene match: 5. CDR3 DNA sequence: TGCGCCAGCAGCTGGACTAGCGGGGGGATCGTGCAGTACTTC. It specifies CASSWTSGGIVQYF.

The chain recombines TRBV6-5 with TRBJ2-7, with D possibly matching TRBD2 (6 bases). The CDR3 extends over 14 amino acids. Trimming left V 6 bases short and J 5 bases short, with 17 bases between. Germline V lookup: CDR1 MNHEY, CDR2 SVGAGI. The CDR3 loop reads CASSPLLAKDEQYF. The CDR3 DNA follows: TGTGCCAGCAGCCCTCTCCTAGCGAAAGACGAGCAGTACTTC.

J is TRBJ1-1 and V is TRBV18; 9 bases match TRBD1. V lost 7 bases to trimming and J lost 5 bases; unmatched junction nucleotides: 5. The CDR3 sequence is 13 residues long. Germline-derived CDR1 and CDR2 are KGHSH and LQKENI. The CDR3 DNA sequence: TGTGCCAGCTTGAACAGGGGGCAAACTGAAGCTTTCTTT. Its translation: CASLNRGQTEAFF.

About this clone: Sequence at one end of the junction differs from germline and may be a read error. The rearrangement joins TRBV7-9 to TRBJ1-1; 7 bases are shared with TRBD1. CDR1 and CDR2 from the germline V gene are SEHNR and FQNEAQ (reference sequence). This CDR3 is built from 14 residues. The CDR3 DNA is TGTTCCAGCAGCTTCATGACAGGGATCACTGAAGCTTTCTTT. This translates into CSSSFMTGITEAFF.

The chain is built from TRBV16 and TRBJ1-4, with D unresolved. The V end was cut by 4 bases, the J end by 2 bases, with 11 bases between. There are 15 residues in the CDR3. Looked up from germline, CDR1 is KGHSY and CDR2 is FQNENV. The CDR3 sequence: CASSRNSGTNEKLFF. The CDR3, as DNA: TGTGCCAGCAGCCGAAATAGCGGGACTAATGAAAAACTGTTTTTT.

CDR3 amino acids: CASSLNAGNTIYF. CDR3 DNA sequence: TGTGCCAGCAGTTTAAACGCAGGGAACACCATATATTTT. The V gene is TRBV28, the J gene TRBJ1-3; possible D gene TRBD1, 5 bases. V lost 2 bases and J 7 bases, leaving 9 bases between the germline ends. Per germline, CDR1 MDHEN and CDR2 SYDVKM. This CDR3 contains 13 residues.

The chain has TRBV28 and TRBJ2-3; weak D call: TRBD2 (5 bases). The ends were cut back, 7 bases at V and 4 bases at J, with 18 bases in the middle. CDR3 length: 15 amino acids. Germline lookup yields CDR1 MDHEN and CDR2 SYDVKM. The CDR3 protein is CASMRVPARADTQYF. CDR3 coding DNA: TGTGCCAGCATGCGGGTTCCGGCTCGGGCAGATACGCAGTATTTT. Combining the CDR3 with reference TRBV28 and TRBJ2-3 gives the whole variable domain DVKVTQSSRYLVKRTGEKVFLECVQDMDHENMFWYRQDPGLGLRLIYFSYDVKMKEKGDIPEGYSVSREKKERFSLILESASTNQTSMYLCASMRVPARADTQYFGPGTRLTVL.

V is TRBV5-1 and J is TRBJ2-1, with D maybe TRBD2 (6 bases). CDR1 is SGHRS, CDR2 YFSETQ, per germline. The V end lost 4 bases, the J end lost 7 bases, and 18 bases lay between the germline ends. CDR3 length: 15 residues. CDR3 region: CASSLNGGVGNEQFF. CDR3 nucleotide sequence: TGCGCCAGCAGCCTGAACGGCGGGGTAGGAAATGAGCAGTTCTTC.

This clone was counted a single time. This chain connects TRBV5-1 to TRBJ2-5; the match to TRBD1 covers 9 bases. V lost 4 bases to trimming and J lost 5 bases; unmatched junction nucleotides: 3. Per germline, CDR1 SGHRS and CDR2 YFSETQ. The CDR3 length is 13 residues. CDR3 sequence: CASSRTGEETQYF. The DNA of the CDR3 is TGCGCCAGCAGCCGGACAGGGGAGGAGACCCAGTACTTC.

This clone came up a few times. V and J are TRBV28 and TRBJ2-3; D might be TRBD2 (5 bases). Trimming removed 6 bases at V and 0 bases at J, with 7 bases between. Germline V gene data show CDR1 as MDHEN and CDR2 as SYDVKM. CDR3 length equals 13 residues. CDR3: CASRPGSTDTQYF. As DNA, the CDR3 is TGTGCCAGCAGGCCGGGGAGCACAGATACGCAGTATTTT.

In DNA, the CDR3 is TGTGCCAGCAGCCCTAGCGGGGAGAGCTCTGGGGCCAACGTCCTGACTTTC. Encoded protein: CASSPSGESSGANVLTF. V and J are TRBV7-3 and TRBJ2-6, with 9 bases aligning to TRBD2. Trimming removed 5 bases from V and 0 bases from J; junction bases left unmatched: 5. Looked up from germline, CDR1 is SGHTA and CDR2 is FQGTGA. CDR3 length equals 17 residues.

This clone was recorded a few times. The chain recombines TRBV19 with TRBJ1-5; TRBD1 matches at 10 bases. The germline V gene encodes CDR1 LNHDA and CDR2 SQIVND (reference sequence). V lost 6 bases, J lost 2 bases, and 19 bases stayed unmatched. The length of the CDR3 is 20 residues. The DNA of the CDR3 is TGTGCCAGTAGAGACCCCGGGACAGGGGAGGGGGCGTATGGCAATCAGCCCCAGCATTTT. It is translated as CASRDPGTGEGAYGNQPQHF.

The chain joins TRBV6-1 to TRBJ2-1; 10 nucleotides agree with TRBD2. Trimming at V came to 8 bases and at J to 3 bases, leaving 1 base not matched to a gene. The germline V gene encodes CDR1 MNHNS and CDR2 SASEGT. This CDR3 is built from 13 residues. The CDR3 loop reads CASLAGVYNEQFF. Written as DNA, the CDR3 is TGTGCCAGCCTAGCGGGGGTCTACAATGAGCAGTTCTTC.